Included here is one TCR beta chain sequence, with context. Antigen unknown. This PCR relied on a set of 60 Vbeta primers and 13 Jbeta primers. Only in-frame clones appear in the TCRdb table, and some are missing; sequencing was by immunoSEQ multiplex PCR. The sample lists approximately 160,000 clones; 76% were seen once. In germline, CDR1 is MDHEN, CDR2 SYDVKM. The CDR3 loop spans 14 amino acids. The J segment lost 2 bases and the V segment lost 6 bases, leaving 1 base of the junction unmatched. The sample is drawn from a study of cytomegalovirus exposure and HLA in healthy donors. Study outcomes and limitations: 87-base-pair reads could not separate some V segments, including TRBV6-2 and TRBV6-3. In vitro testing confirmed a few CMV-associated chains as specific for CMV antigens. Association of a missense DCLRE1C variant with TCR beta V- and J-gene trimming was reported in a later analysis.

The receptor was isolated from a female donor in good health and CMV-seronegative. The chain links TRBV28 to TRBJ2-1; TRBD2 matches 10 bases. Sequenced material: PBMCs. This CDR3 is CASRTSGTYNEQFF. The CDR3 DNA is TGTGCCAGCAGAACTAGCGGGACCTACAATGAGCAGTTCTTC.